The 15 T cell receptor beta chains listed next were all sequenced from one sample in a study of identical twins. TCRdb reanalysed the 5' RACE reads using MiXCR and keeps one entry per CDR3 protein. The table lists 400,000 to 500,000 distinct CDR3 sequences, around a sixth of them singletons. Sequencing input: naive T cells sorted from blood. The receptors here all came from a man over 45 in good health.

The chain carries TRBV9 and TRBJ2-5; a possible D gene is TRBD2 (5 bases). The CDR3 consists of 15 residues. V was pared by 3 bases and J by 2 bases, with 14 bases between. CDR1 SGDLS and CDR2 YYNGEE come from the germline V gene. The CDR3 bases are TGTGCCAGCAGCGCCCCGGGGAGCGGTCAAGAGACCCAGTACTTC. Residues: CASSAPGSGQETQYF. Full variable domain (outside the CDR3, taken from reference TRBV9 and TRBJ2-5): DSGVTQTPKHLITATGQRVTLRCSPRSGDLSVYWYQQSLDQGLQFLIQYYNGEERAKGNILERFSAQQFPDLHSELNLSSLELGDSALYFCASSAPGSGQETQYFGPGTRLLVL.

Only a few counts were recorded for this clonotype. This chain connects TRBV29-1 to TRBJ2-3; D not certain. The CDR3 totals 14 residues. Trimming took 3 bases from V and 3 from J, leaving 13 bases between them. Germline loops: CDR1 SQVTM, CDR2 ANQGSEA. The CDR3: CSVDFSQRTDTQYF. The CDR3 nucleotides are TGCAGCGTTGACTTCTCCCAACGGACAGATACGCAGTATTTT.

The J gene is TRBJ1-1, the V gene TRBV7-8; 7 bases map to TRBD1. J was trimmed by 1 base and V by 5 bases; bases with no gene match: 7. The CDR3 consists of 15 residues. The germline gives CDR1 SGHVS, CDR2 FQNEAQ. Here the CDR3 DNA reads TGTGCCAGCAGCCCATGGGACAGAAAGAACACTGAAGCTTTCTTT. Protein product: CASSPWDRKNTEAFF. The complete variable domain, with remaining parts taken from reference TRBV7-8 and TRBJ1-1, reads GAGVSQSPRYKVAKRGQDVALRCDPISGHVSLFWYQQALGQGPEFLTYFQNEAQLDKSGLPSDRFFAERPEGSVSTLKIQRTQQEDSAVYLCASSPWDRKNTEAFFGQGTRLTVV.

This clonotype occurred a few times. The CDR3 spells CASSQGSPLHF. CDR3 bases: TGTGCCAGCAGCCAGGGCTCACCCCTCCACTTT. This rearrangement joins TRBV12-3 or TRBV12-4 to TRBJ1-6, with D possibly TRBD1 on 5 matching bases. V shed 6 bases and J shed 10 bases, with 7 bases lying between them. The CDR3 totals 11 residues.

This clonotype was counted only a few times. This chain connects TRBV28 to TRBJ2-1, with 9 bases identical to TRBD2. J lost 8 bases, V lost 2 bases, and 7 bases had no gene match. The germline CDR1 and CDR2 sequences are MDHEN and SYDVKM. This CDR3 is 15 amino acids long. The CDR3 region is CASSLPAGGRDEQFF. The DNA of the CDR3 is TGTGCCAGCAGTTTACCAGCGGGAGGTCGGGATGAGCAGTTCTTC.

In this sample, this clonotype turned up a few times. The chain employs TRBV20-1 and TRBJ2-3, with a weak D call TRBD2 (5 bases). The V end lost 2 bases, the J end lost 3 bases, and 15 bases lay between the germline ends. In germline, CDR1 is DFQATT, CDR2 SNEGSKA (reference sequence). The CDR3 sequence is 15 residues long. CDR3 nucleotide sequence: TGCAGTGCTAGACCCCACGGGGTATTGACAGATACGCAGTATTTT. It is translated as CSARPHGVLTDTQYF.

This clonotype was seen only a few times. The gene calls are TRBV20-1 and TRBJ2-7; weak D call: TRBD2 (5 bases). The CDR3 is 13 residues long. V lost 0 bases and J 3 bases, leaving 9 bases between the germline ends. CDR1 and CDR2 (germline): DFQATT, SNEGSKA (reference sequence). The CDR3 is CSARDAGYYEQYF. The CDR3, as DNA: TGCAGTGCTAGAGATGCGGGTTACTACGAGCAGTACTTC.

CDR3 DNA: TGTGCCATCAGTGAGTCGAAGGGGACTAGCATCACCACCGGGGAGCTGTTTTTT. It encodes CAISESKGTSITTGELFF. This chain joins TRBV10-3 and TRBJ2-2; 9 bases are shared with TRBD2. Looked up from germline, CDR1 is ENHRY and CDR2 is SYGVKD. The CDR3 extends over 18 amino acids. J gave up 4 bases and V 0 bases, and 9 bases lay outside the gene matches.

The chain has TRBV28 and TRBJ2-4; the match to TRBD1 covers 9 bases. The CDR3 spans 17 residues. The V gene's germline CDR1 is MDHEN and CDR2 SYDVKM. Trimming took 6 bases from V and 0 from J; bases not matched to a gene: 9. The CDR3 nucleotides read TGTGCCAGCAGACGACCGGGACAGGGCCTAGCCAAAAACATTCAGTACTTC. Its protein is CASRRPGQGLAKNIQYF.

This clonotype came up many times. The gene calls are TRBV28 and TRBJ2-7; 8 bases align to TRBD1. The ends lost 6 bases at V and 5 bases at J; junction bases unmatched: 18. The CDR3 totals 17 residues. The V gene's germline CDR1 is MDHEN and CDR2 SYDVKM. CDR3 protein: CASRPPITGGIFDEQYF. CDR3 DNA sequence: TGTGCCAGCAGGCCCCCGATTACAGGGGGAATTTTTGACGAGCAGTACTTC.

This clonotype showed up many times. The rearrangement links TRBV20-1 to TRBJ2-7, with 7 positions matching TRBD1. The CDR3 is 12 residues long. Losses at the gene ends were 6 bases for V and 2 bases for J; bases not matched to a gene: 4. Germline V gene data show CDR1 as DFQATT and CDR2 as SNEGSKA (reference sequence). CDR3 bases: TGCAGTGCAGGGACAGAGACCTACGAGCAGTACTTC. It codes for CSAGTETYEQYF.

V gene TRBV15 combines with J gene TRBJ2-3; 11 positions match TRBD2. Germline lookup yields CDR1 LNHNV and CDR2 YYDKDF (reference sequence). The length of the CDR3 is 16 residues. V dropped 5 bases and J dropped 2; count of bases not matched to a gene: 6. The CDR3 loop reads CATSGLSGRATDTQYF. The CDR3, as DNA: TGTGCCACCAGCGGGCTTAGCGGGAGGGCCACAGATACGCAGTATTTT.

This clonotype was found a few times. V usage is TRBV9 and J usage is TRBJ2-1; D is possibly TRBD1 (5 bases). From germline, CDR1 is SGDLS and CDR2 YYNGEE. The length of the CDR3 is 16 residues. V lost 0 bases, J lost 0 bases, and 10 bases lay in between. As DNA, the CDR3 is TGTGCCAGCAGCGTAGTGGGGCATAGCTCCTACAATGAGCAGTTCTTC. Amino acid sequence: CASSVVGHSSYNEQFF. The full variable domain, its missing parts supplied by reference TRBV9 and TRBJ2-1, is DSGVTQTPKHLITATGQRVTLRCSPRSGDLSVYWYQQSLDQGLQFLIQYYNGEERAKGNILERFSAQQFPDLHSELNLSSLELGDSALYFCASSVVGHSSYNEQFFGPGTRLTVL.

This chain links TRBV20-1 with TRBJ2-7, with a weak D call TRBD1 (6 bases). CDR3 length equals 14 residues. The V and J ends lost 5 bases and 6 bases respectively, with 20 bases between them. Looked up from germline, CDR1 is DFQATT and CDR2 is SNEGSKA (reference sequence). This CDR3 is CSAPPGVIGGEQYF. The DNA for the CDR3 is TGCAGTGCTCCCCCAGGGGTGATCGGAGGCGAGCAGTACTTC.

This clonotype showed up just a few times. The CDR3 region is CSVARRVISGTDTQYF. CDR3 nucleotide sequence: TGCAGCGTTGCTAGAAGAGTGATTAGCGGCACAGATACGCAGTATTTT. The V call is TRBV29-1, the J call TRBJ2-3; tentatively, D is TRBD2 (5 bases). This CDR3 region has 16 residues. V lost 4 bases, J lost 1 base, and 18 bases lay in between. Germline CDR1 SQVTM, CDR2 ANQGSEA.